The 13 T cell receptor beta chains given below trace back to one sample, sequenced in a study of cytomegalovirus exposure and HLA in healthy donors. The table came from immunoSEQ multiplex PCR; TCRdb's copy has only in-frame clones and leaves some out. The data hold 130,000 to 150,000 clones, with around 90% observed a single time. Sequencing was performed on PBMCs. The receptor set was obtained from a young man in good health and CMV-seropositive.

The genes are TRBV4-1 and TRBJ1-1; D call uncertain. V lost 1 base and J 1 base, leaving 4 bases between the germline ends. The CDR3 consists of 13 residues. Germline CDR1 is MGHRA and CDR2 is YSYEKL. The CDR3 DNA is TGCGCCAGCAGCCAAGTCAGGAACACTGAAGCTTTCTTT. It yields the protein CASSQVRNTEAFF.

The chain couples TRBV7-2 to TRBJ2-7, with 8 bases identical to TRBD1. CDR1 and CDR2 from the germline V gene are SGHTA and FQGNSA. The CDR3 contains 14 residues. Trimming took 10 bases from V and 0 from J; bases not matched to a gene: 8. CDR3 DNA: TGTGCCATCAGGGGGCAGGGCGGCTCCTACGAGCAGTACTTC. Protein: CAIRGQGGSYEQYF.

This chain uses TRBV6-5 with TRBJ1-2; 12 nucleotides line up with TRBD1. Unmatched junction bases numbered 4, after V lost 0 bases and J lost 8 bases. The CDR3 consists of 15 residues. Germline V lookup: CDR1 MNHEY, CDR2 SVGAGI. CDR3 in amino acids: CASSYSGQGAGGYTF. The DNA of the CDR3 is TGTGCCAGCAGTTACTCGGGACAGGGGGCGGGAGGCTACACCTTC.

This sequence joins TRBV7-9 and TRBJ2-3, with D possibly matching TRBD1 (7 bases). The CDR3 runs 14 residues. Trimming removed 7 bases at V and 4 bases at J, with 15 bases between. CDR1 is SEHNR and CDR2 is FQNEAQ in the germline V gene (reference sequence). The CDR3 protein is CASTGGSRADTQYF. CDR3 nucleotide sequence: TGTGCCAGCACAGGGGGGAGCCGGGCAGATACGCAGTATTTT.

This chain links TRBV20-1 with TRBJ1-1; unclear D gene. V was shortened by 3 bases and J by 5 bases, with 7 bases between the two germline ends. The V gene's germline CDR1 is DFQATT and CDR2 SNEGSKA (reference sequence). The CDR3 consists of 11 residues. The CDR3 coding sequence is TGCAGTGCTAGTGGGAGTACTGAAGCTTTCTTT. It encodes CSASGSTEAFF.

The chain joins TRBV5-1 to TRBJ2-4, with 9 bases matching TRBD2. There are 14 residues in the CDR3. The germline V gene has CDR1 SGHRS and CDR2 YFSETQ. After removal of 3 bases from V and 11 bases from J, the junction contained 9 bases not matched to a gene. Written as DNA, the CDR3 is TGCGCCAGCAGCTCGGAGCTAGCGGGAAGGGTTCAGTACTTC. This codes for CASSSELAGRVQYF.

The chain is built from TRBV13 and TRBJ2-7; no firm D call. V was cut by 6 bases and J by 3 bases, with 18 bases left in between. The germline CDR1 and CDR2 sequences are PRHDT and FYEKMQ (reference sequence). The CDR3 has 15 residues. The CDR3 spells CASRPHTVPYYEQYF. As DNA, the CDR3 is TGTGCCAGCAGACCTCACACCGTTCCTTACTACGAGCAGTACTTC.

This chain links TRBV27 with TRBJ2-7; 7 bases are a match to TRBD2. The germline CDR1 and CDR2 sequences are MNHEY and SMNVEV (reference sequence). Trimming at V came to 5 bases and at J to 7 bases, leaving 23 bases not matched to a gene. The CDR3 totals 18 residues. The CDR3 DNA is TGTGCCAGCAGTCCCTACCCGACTAAGCGGGGAGGGAAGTTGGAGCAGTACTTC. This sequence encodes CASSPYPTKRGGKLEQYF.

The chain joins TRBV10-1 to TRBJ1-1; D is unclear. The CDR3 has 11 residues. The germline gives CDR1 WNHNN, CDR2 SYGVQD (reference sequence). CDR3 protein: CGIAGPGWAFF. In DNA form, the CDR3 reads TGCGGCATAGCAGGCCCGGGGTGGGCTTTCTTT.

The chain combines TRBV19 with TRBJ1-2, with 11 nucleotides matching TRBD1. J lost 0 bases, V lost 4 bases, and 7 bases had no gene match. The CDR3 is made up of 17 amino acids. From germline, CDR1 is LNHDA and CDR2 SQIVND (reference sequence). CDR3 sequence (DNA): TGTGCCAGTAGTACTCGGGACAGGGGGTTTTCTAACTATGGCTACACCTTC. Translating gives CASSTRDRGFSNYGYTF.

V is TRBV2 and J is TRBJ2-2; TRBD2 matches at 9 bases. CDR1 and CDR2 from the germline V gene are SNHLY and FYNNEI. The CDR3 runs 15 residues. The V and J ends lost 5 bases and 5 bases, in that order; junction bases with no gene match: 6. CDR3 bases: TGTGCCAGCAGTTTTAGCGGGAGAGGGACCGGGGAGCTGTTTTTT. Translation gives CASSFSGRGTGELFF.

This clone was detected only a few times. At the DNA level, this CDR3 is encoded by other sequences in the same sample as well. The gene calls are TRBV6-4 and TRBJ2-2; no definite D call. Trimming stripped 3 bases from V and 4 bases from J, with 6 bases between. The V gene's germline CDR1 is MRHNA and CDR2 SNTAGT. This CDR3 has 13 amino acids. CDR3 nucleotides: TGTGCCAGCAGTGATTCCAGCACCGGGGAGCTGTTTTTT. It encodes CASSDSSTGELFF.

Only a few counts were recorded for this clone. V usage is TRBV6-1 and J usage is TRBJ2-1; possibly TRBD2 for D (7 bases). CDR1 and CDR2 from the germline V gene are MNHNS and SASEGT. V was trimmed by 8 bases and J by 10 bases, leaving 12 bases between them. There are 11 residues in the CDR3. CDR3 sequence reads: CASGRGTEQFF. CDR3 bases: TGTGCCAGCGGGAGGGGGACAGAGCAGTTCTTC.